This TCR beta chain originates from a study of blood T cells in healthy people across ages. A remark on this clonotype: Its matching antigen is unknown.

Primed by a sample-barcoded 5' primer and a J-beta primer mix, a second PCR proceeded for about 6 to 11 cycles. Each CDR3 protein gets one entry after TCRdb re-called the 5' RACE reads with MiXCR. Among over a million distinct CDR3 sequences listed, 40% to 45% were seen once. Trimming stripped 1 base from V and 1 base from J, with 13 bases between. Germline V gives CDR1 LNHNV, CDR2 YYDKDF (reference sequence). This CDR3 has 16 residues. Regarding the study as a whole: Naive T cell percentage and TCR beta diversity correlated strongly.

The sequenced sample was blood. The rearrangement uses TRBV15 and TRBJ2-5, with D possibly matching TRBD2 (5 bases). The TCR comes from a woman aged 60-75 years in good health. Written as DNA, the CDR3 is TGTGCCACCAGCAGAGGGGGAGTCGAACCCCAAGAGACCCAGTACTTC. This codes for CATSRGGVEPQETQYF.